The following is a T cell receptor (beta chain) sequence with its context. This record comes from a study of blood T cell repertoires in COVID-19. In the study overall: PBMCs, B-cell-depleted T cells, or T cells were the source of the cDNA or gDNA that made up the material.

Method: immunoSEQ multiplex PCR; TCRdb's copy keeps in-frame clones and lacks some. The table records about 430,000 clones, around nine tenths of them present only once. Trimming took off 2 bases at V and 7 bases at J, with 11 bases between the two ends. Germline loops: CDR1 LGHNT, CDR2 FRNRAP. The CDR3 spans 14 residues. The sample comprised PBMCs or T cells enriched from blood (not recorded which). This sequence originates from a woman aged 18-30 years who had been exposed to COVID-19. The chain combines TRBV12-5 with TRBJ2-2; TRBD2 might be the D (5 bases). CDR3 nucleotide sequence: TGTGCTAGTGGTTTGTCCCTCACTAGCGGGGAGCTGTTTTTT. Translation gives CASGLSLTSGELFF.